These 18 T cell receptor beta chains came from one sample sequenced in a study of blood T cell repertoires in COVID-19. Some clones are missing from TCRdb's copy, which holds only in-frame ones; the method was immunoSEQ multiplex PCR. The repertoire holds tens of thousands of clones, with over 70% as singletons. Sequenced: peripheral blood. These receptors were taken from a man at least 80 years old with active or convalescent COVID-19.

The chain is built from TRBV11-3 and TRBJ1-4; D call uncertain. This CDR3 comprises 12 residues. Germline CDR1 reads SGHNT; CDR2 reads YENEEA. V gave up 5 bases and J gave up 13 bases, with 14 bases separating them. The chain's CDR3 is CASSPFTGLLFF. In DNA form, the CDR3 reads TGTGCCAGCAGCCCATTCACGGGGTTACTGTTTTTT.

The chain is built from TRBV18 and TRBJ2-3; TRBD1 matches 10 bases. CDR1 and CDR2 (germline): KGHSH, LQKENI. The CDR3 contains 14 residues. J lost 9 bases, V lost 3 bases, and 6 bases had no gene match. The CDR3 is CASSPGQGLDTQYF. The CDR3 DNA follows: TGTGCCAGCTCACCGGGACAGGGGTTAGACACGCAGTATTTT. The full variable domain, with the rest looked up from reference TRBV18 and TRBJ2-3, is NAGVMQNPRHLVRRRGQEARLRCSPMKGHSHVYWYRQLPEEGLKFMVYLQKENIIDESGMPKERFSAEFPKEGPSILRIQQVVRGDSAAYFCASSPGQGLDTQYFGPGTRLTVL.

The chain is built from TRBV12-3 or TRBV12-4 and TRBJ2-3; 8 positions match TRBD2. V dropped 3 bases and J dropped 8; count of bases not matched to a gene: 4. The CDR3 sequence is 13 residues long. The CDR3: CASSFLTSVTQYF. CDR3 nucleotide sequence: TGTGCCAGCAGTTTTCTGACTAGCGTTACGCAGTATTTT.

This clone was recorded only once. The chain employs TRBV5-1 and TRBJ1-1, with D uncertain. CDR1 SGHRS and CDR2 YFSETQ come from the germline V gene. Trimming stripped 4 bases from V and 4 bases from J, with 14 bases between. The CDR3 is 14 residues long. The CDR3 region has the DNA TGCGCCAGCAGCATTGACGGGCGGGGCACTGAAGCTTTCTTT. Encoded protein: CASSIDGRGTEAFF.

V usage is TRBV18 and J usage is TRBJ2-3; D not resolved. Germline V gives CDR1 KGHSH, CDR2 LQKENI. Deletions cut 1 base from V and 0 bases from J, with 11 bases between. The CDR3 runs to 16 residues. The CDR3 is CASSPRARTSTDTQYF. CDR3 DNA: TGTGCCAGCTCACCACGGGCCCGTACTAGCACAGATACGCAGTATTTT.

The chain employs TRBV19 and TRBJ1-2; perhaps TRBD1 as D (5 bases). The V gene's germline CDR1 is LNHDA and CDR2 SQIVND (reference sequence). V shed 3 bases and J shed 3 bases, with 8 bases lying between them. The CDR3 totals 13 residues. The DNA for the CDR3 is TGTGCCAGTAGTATTTCCAGGGACTATGGCTACACCTTC. It yields the protein CASSISRDYGYTF.

The CDR3 here is CASMGRETQYF. The CDR3 coding sequence is TGTGCCAGCATGGGCAGGGAGACCCAGTACTTC. This chain joins TRBV6-5 and TRBJ2-5; D not resolved. This CDR3 is built from 11 residues. Germline CDR1 MNHEY, CDR2 SVGAGI. The ends were cut back, 7 bases at V and 5 bases at J, with 8 bases in the middle.

The chain employs TRBV19 and TRBJ1-1, with 8 bases lining up with TRBD1. The germline CDR1 and CDR2 sequences are LNHDA and SQIVND (reference sequence). V shed 7 bases and J 3 bases; nucleotides not matched to a gene: 13. The CDR3 contains 16 residues. In DNA form, the CDR3 reads TGTGCCAGTAAGGTCGCGTATAAGGACAGGGACACTGAAGCTTTCTTT. The encoded protein is CASKVAYKDRDTEAFF.

This chain links TRBV6-2 or TRBV6-3 with TRBJ2-5; TRBD2 matches 14 bases. CDR3 length: 18 residues. The V and J ends lost 4 bases and 5 bases, in that order; junction bases with no gene match: 12. CDR1 is MNHEY and CDR2 is SVGEGT in the germline V gene. The chain's CDR3 is CASSSGLAGAGSVETQYF. The CDR3 DNA is TGTGCCAGCAGTTCGGGACTAGCGGGGGCCGGTAGCGTCGAGACCCAGTACTTC.

This clone appeared a few times. The J gene is TRBJ1-4, the V gene TRBV2, with TRBD1 matching over 8 bases. CDR1 SNHLY and CDR2 FYNNEI come from the germline V gene. V trimming: 0 bases; J trimming: 7 bases; junction bases outside the gene matches: 4. This CDR3 contains 15 residues. The CDR3 DNA is TGTGCCAGCAGTGAAGCAAGCAGGGGGCGTGAAAAACTGTTTTTT. Protein sequence: CASSEASRGREKLFF.

V is TRBV11-2 and J is TRBJ1-1, with D possibly being TRBD1 (5 bases). Germline CDR1 is SGHAT and CDR2 is FQNNGV. V lost 3 bases, J lost 4 bases, and 12 bases lay in between. The CDR3 covers 14 residues. CDR3 in amino acids: CASSLVSGGTEAFF. The DNA for the CDR3 is TGTGCCAGCAGCTTGGTAAGCGGGGGCACTGAAGCTTTCTTT.

The chain carries TRBV7-3 and TRBJ2-1, with 11 nucleotides matching TRBD2. V lost 1 base to trimming and J lost 6 bases; unmatched junction nucleotides: 5. CDR1 is SGHTA and CDR2 is FQGTGA in the germline V gene. This CDR3 is built from 16 residues. CDR3 loop: CASSLIGSGRANEQFF. DNA for the CDR3: TGTGCCAGCAGCTTAATAGGTAGCGGGAGGGCCAATGAGCAGTTCTTC.

V gene TRBV7-2 combines with J gene TRBJ1-2, with 9 bases matching TRBD1. Per germline, CDR1 SGHTA and CDR2 FQGNSA. CDR3 length equals 13 residues. After removal of 3 bases from V and 6 bases from J, the junction contained 2 bases not matched to a gene. CDR3 sequence reads: CASSFRQGDGYTF. The CDR3 bases are TGTGCCAGCAGCTTTCGACAGGGGGATGGCTACACCTTC.

The chain combines TRBV7-9 with TRBJ1-1, with D hard to call. The length of the CDR3 is 14 residues. CDR1 SEHNR and CDR2 FQNEAQ come from the germline V gene (reference sequence). The ends were cut back, 1 base at V and 3 bases at J, with 9 bases in the middle. Here the CDR3 DNA reads TGTGCCAGCAGCTTAGTCGGGCGGGACACTGAAGCTTTCTTT. Its protein is CASSLVGRDTEAFF. Using reference TRBV7-9 and TRBJ1-1 for the parts outside the CDR3, the full variable domain is DTGVSQNPRHKITKRGQNVTFRCDPISEHNRLYWYRQTLGQGPEFLTYFQNEAQLEKSRLLSDRFSAERPKGSFSTLEIQRTEQGDSAMYLCASSLVGRDTEAFFGQGTRLTVV.

The chain's CDR3 is CASSLVSDTQYF. The CDR3 coding sequence is TGTGCCAGCAGCTTAGTTTCGGATACGCAGTATTTT. This chain uses TRBV11-2 with TRBJ2-3, with D unresolved. In germline, CDR1 is SGHAT, CDR2 FQNNGV. This CDR3 spans 12 amino acids. V was trimmed by 1 base and J by 6 bases, leaving 5 bases between them.

This CDR3 is CATQQGNNEKLFF. The CDR3 DNA sequence: TGTGCCACCCAACAGGGGAATAATGAAAAACTGTTTTTT. This sequence joins TRBV19 and TRBJ1-4; 7 nucleotides match TRBD1. The V gene end was trimmed by 10 bases and the J gene end by 4 bases; junction bases not matched to a gene: 6. There are 13 residues in the CDR3. CDR1 LNHDA and CDR2 SQIVND come from the germline V gene (reference sequence).

The chain couples TRBV4-1 to TRBJ2-1; 10 positions match TRBD1. The germline V gene encodes CDR1 MGHRA and CDR2 YSYEKL. The trim removed 1 base at V and 1 base at J, leaving 10 bases unmatched. CDR3 length: 19 residues. The CDR3 bases are TGCGCCAGCAGCCAAGGGATCCGACAGGGGGCAGGGTCCTACAATGAGCAGTTCTTC. Encoded protein: CASSQGIRQGAGSYNEQFF.

The chain joins TRBV28 to TRBJ2-7; D remains unclear. Trimming removed 9 bases from V and 7 bases from J, with 16 bases in between. Looked up from germline, CDR1 is MDHEN and CDR2 is SYDVKM. This CDR3 comprises 12 residues. CDR3 amino acids: CASETPSREQYF. The CDR3, as DNA: TGTGCCAGTGAGACCCCCTCGAGGGAGCAGTACTTC. Together with reference TRBV28 and TRBJ2-7, the CDR3 gives the full variable domain: DVKVTQSSRYLVKRTGEKVFLECVQDMDHENMFWYRQDPGLGLRLIYFSYDVKMKEKGDIPEGYSVSREKKERFSLILESASTNQTSMYLCASETPSREQYFGPGTRLTVT.